Listed below are T cell receptor beta chains from one sample, sequenced in a study of T cell responses to AZD1222 COVID-19 vaccine. Clones were sequenced by immunoSEQ multiplex PCR, and TCRdb holds only the in-frame ones, with some missing. The table lists about 140,000 clones, around nine tenths of them singletons. The sequencing used peripheral blood, collected on day 0 of AZD1222 vaccination. These receptors were taken from an adult in good health. Each CDR3 is given with its conserved first and last residue. The order of the fields is D gene, V gene, J gene, clone size, CDR3 DNA, CDR3 protein. A D gene is named only where the DNA matches it firmly. Some rows mark clone size as missing; the rest say once, few, many or name a class of expanded clone.

>.|TRBV30|TRBJ1-2|.
TGTGCCTGGAGTATCGGGGCTATAGGCTACACCTTC
CAWSIGAIGYTF
>.|TRBV5-6|TRBJ2-1|.
TGTGCCAGCAGCTTGTTCGGCAGCAATGAGCAGTTCTTC
CASSLFGSNEQFF
>.|TRBV2|TRBJ2-1|.
TGTGCCAGCTCCTTTATGAGTGAGCAGTTCTTC
CASSFMSEQFF
>TRBD1|TRBV3-1/TRBV3-2|TRBJ2-3|.
TGTGCCAGCAGCCAAATCACGACAGGGGGATATGGGGATACGCAGTATTTT
CASSQITTGGYGDTQYF
>.|TRBV18|TRBJ2-3|.
TGTGCCAGCTCACCACCAACAGCCACAGATACGCAGTATTTT
CASSPPTATDTQYF
>.|TRBV27|TRBJ1-5|.
TGTGCCAGCAGTTTCAGGGGCAATCAGCCCCAGCATTTT
CASSFRGNQPQHF
>.|TRBV12-3/TRBV12-4|TRBJ2-5|.
TGTGCCAGCAGTTTCTCTTCTAGGGGGACCCAGTACTTC
CASSFSSRGTQYF
>.|TRBV28|TRBJ2-2|.
TGTGCCAGCAGCCTAGCCGGGCCTTGGGGGACCGGGGAGCTGTTTTTT
CASSLAGPWGTGELFF
>TRBD2|TRBV27|TRBJ2-7|.
TGTGCCAGCAGTTTATTGGCTAGCGGGAGAACCTACGAGCAGTACTTC
CASSLLASGRTYEQYF
>.|TRBV24-1|TRBJ1-2|.
TGTGCCACCAGTGATAATACAGGCGTACGAGGCTACACCTTC
CATSDNTGVRGYTF
>.|TRBV10-1|TRBJ2-1|once
TGCGCCAGCAGTGAGTCGACAGGCGGCTCCTACAATGAGCAGTTCTTC
CASSESTGGSYNEQFF
>TRBD2|TRBV5-6|TRBJ2-7|.
TGTGCCAGCAGCTTGGTCCTAGCGGGAGATGAGCAGTACTTC
CASSLVLAGDEQYF
>.|TRBV12-5|TRBJ1-4|.
TGTGCTAGTGGTTTGGTCGGATCATCGACGGGATTTAATGAAAAACTGTTTTTT
CASGLVGSSTGFNEKLFF
>TRBD2|TRBV3-1/TRBV3-2|TRBJ2-3|.
TGTGCCAGCAGCCGACTAGCGGGAGGGCCACGTGGCACAGATACGCAGTATTTT
CASSRLAGGPRGTDTQYF
>.|TRBV2|TRBJ2-7|.
TGTGCCAGCAGTGAAGAGGGACCCCCGGACTACGAGCAGTACTTC
CASSEEGPPDYEQYF
>.|TRBV27|TRBJ1-1|.
TGTGCCAGCAGTACCCACGGAACTAACACTGAAGCTTTCTTT
CASSTHGTNTEAFF
>TRBD1|TRBV7-9|TRBJ1-2|.
TGTGCCAGCAGCTTATTTGACAGGGACTATGGCTACACCTTC
CASSLFDRDYGYTF
>TRBD1|TRBV7-2|TRBJ2-5|.
TGTGCCAGCAGCTTAGATCAAACAGGGGTACGGGAGACCCAGTACTTC
CASSLDQTGVRETQYF
>.|TRBV7-8|TRBJ2-7|.
TGTGCCAGCAGCTCCCAGGGGTGGGAGCAGTACTTC
CASSSQGWEQYF
>TRBD1|TRBV7-9|TRBJ2-7|.
TGTGCCAGCCAAGACAGGGCAAACGAGCAGTACTTC
CASQDRANEQYF
>.|TRBV4-1|TRBJ2-1|.
TGCGCCAGCAGCCAAGACAGGTACCTGGCTATGCAGTTCTTC
CASSQDRYLAMQFF
>.|TRBV12-3/TRBV12-4|TRBJ1-2|.
TGTGCCAGCAGTTTAAGGCTTGGCTACACCTTC
CASSLRLGYTF
>TRBD1|TRBV5-4|TRBJ1-6|.
TGTGCCAGCAGGCCTGGGACAGGGAATTCACCCCTCCACTTT
CASRPGTGNSPLHF
>.|TRBV27|TRBJ1-1|.
TGTGCCAGCAGTTTAAAATGGGGGGGGACTGAAGCTTTCTTT
CASSLKWGGTEAFF
>.|TRBV28|TRBJ1-3|.
TGTGCCAGCAGTTTAAAGACGATAAGGGGAAACACCATATATTTT
CASSLKTIRGNTIYF
>.|TRBV19|TRBJ1-3|.
TGTGCCAGTAGTATCGGCCTAGAGGGTCTTGGAAACACCATATATTTT
CASSIGLEGLGNTIYF
>.|TRBV28|TRBJ2-3|once
TGTGCCAGCAGAGGAGCCGGGGGAGGAGATACGCAGTATTTT
CASRGAGGGDTQYF
>.|TRBV2|TRBJ2-3|.
TGTGCCAGCAGTGTTTCGGGGATTGGGGATACGCAGTATTTT
CASSVSGIGDTQYF
>.|TRBV27|TRBJ1-4|.
TGTGCCAGCAGTTTCTCCCGGGGTGAAAAACTGTTTTTT
CASSFSRGEKLFF
>.|TRBV19|TRBJ1-3|.
TGTGCCAGTAGCAGGGCCTCCTCTGGAAACACCATATATTTT
CASSRASSGNTIYF
>TRBD1|TRBV18|TRBJ2-7|.
TGTGCCAGCTCACCGCCCCGGGACAGGCCCTACGAGCAGTACTTC
CASSPPRDRPYEQYF
>TRBD1|TRBV6-5|TRBJ1-2|.
TGTGCCAGCAGGGTAGGACAGGCCAACTATGGCTACACCTTC
CASRVGQANYGYTF
>TRBD1|TRBV30|TRBJ1-6|.
TGTGCCTGGAGTAACAGTCTCGGGACAGCCGGCTATAATTCACCCCTCCACTTT
CAWSNSLGTAGYNSPLHF
>.|TRBV19|TRBJ2-7|.
TGTGCCAGTAGTATCGTCTTCCGAGGATATGAGCAGTACTTC
CASSIVFRGYEQYF
>.|TRBV11-2|TRBJ1-2|.
TGTGCCAGCAGCTTAGCGTTGAGGGATGGCTACACCTTC
CASSLALRDGYTF
>.|TRBV23-1|TRBJ2-2|.
TGCGCCAGCAGGACAGACAGGGAGGGTAGCACCGGGGAGCTGTTTTTT
CASRTDREGSTGELFF
>TRBD1|TRBV6-5|TRBJ1-2|.
TGTGCCAGCAGTTACGGAGACAGGGTCTATGGCTACACCTTC
CASSYGDRVYGYTF
>TRBD2|TRBV6-2/TRBV6-3|TRBJ2-1|.
TGTGCCAGCAGTTACGTGAGCGGGGCTTACAATGAGCAGTTCTTC
CASSYVSGAYNEQFF
>.|TRBV20-1|TRBJ1-1|.
TGCAGTGCGCCGACCCGCTCAAAAGCTTTCTTT
CSAPTRSKAFF
>TRBD2|TRBV10-3|TRBJ2-3|.
TGTGCCATCAGTGAGTCGGAAACTAGCGGGAGCGGCACAGATACGCAGTATTTT
CAISESETSGSGTDTQYF
>.|TRBV19|TRBJ2-7|.
TGTGCCAGTAGTATAGATATACAAGTCTACGAGCAGTACTTC
CASSIDIQVYEQYF
>.|TRBV2|TRBJ1-4|.
TGTGCCAGCAGTGGGACGGCGGGTCGGGTTGAAAAACTGTTTTTT
CASSGTAGRVEKLFF
>.|TRBV19|TRBJ2-3|.
TGTGCCAGTAGTATAGATTATGCCCAGGGAACGCAGTATTTT
CASSIDYAQGTQYF
>TRBD1|TRBV28|TRBJ1-2|.
TGTGCCAGCAGTTTATGGACAGGGGCGAGGAACATTTATGGCTACACCTTC
CASSLWTGARNIYGYTF
>.|TRBV28|TRBJ1-2|.
TGTGCCAGCAGTTTTGTGGGGGGCGGATATGGCTACACCTTC
CASSFVGGGYGYTF
>.|TRBV6-5|TRBJ1-1|once
TGTGCCAGCAGCCTGGGTTCCAGGGGTTTGACTGAAGCTTTCTTT
CASSLGSRGLTEAFF
>.|TRBV27|TRBJ1-1|.
TGTGCCAGCAGTTTATCGCAAGCCACTGAAGCTTTCTTT
CASSLSQATEAFF
>.|TRBV7-9|TRBJ1-2|.
TGTGCCAGCAGCTCGGCAGGGGTATATGGCTACACCTTC
CASSSAGVYGYTF
>.|TRBV28|TRBJ1-5|.
TGTGCCAGCAGTTTTATTCCCGGGGAGGCTAGCAATCAGCCCCAGCATTTT
CASSFIPGEASNQPQHF
>.|TRBV15|TRBJ1-5|.
TGTGCCACCAGCCGGGACACTCTAACTAAACTTCATTTT
CATSRDTLTKLHF
>.|TRBV3-1/TRBV3-2|TRBJ2-2|.
TGTGCCAGCAGCCAAGATACTTTAGGGGCCGGAGAGCTGTTTTTT
CASSQDTLGAGELFF
>TRBD2|TRBV2|TRBJ2-3|.
TGTGCCAGCAGTGAAGACCCGGCGGAGTGGGCTAGCGGGAGTAGGGCAGATACGCAGTATTTT
CASSEDPAEWASGSRADTQYF
>.|TRBV11-2|TRBJ2-7|.
TGTGCCAGCAGCTTCGGGGGAACCTACGAGCAGTACTTC
CASSFGGTYEQYF
>.|TRBV15|TRBJ2-7|.
TGTGCCACCAGCTGGGGTGGCAGGGGTGGCTCCTACGAGCAGTACTTC
CATSWGGRGGSYEQYF
>.|TRBV7-7|TRBJ1-3|many
TGTGCTAGCACCCAAGACCACAGGAAGGGAAGAAACACCATATATTTT
CASTQDHRKGRNTIYF
>.|TRBV7-9|TRBJ1-1|.
TGTGCCAGCAGCTTACTCGGTCAATCGATGAACACTGAAGCTTTCTTT
CASSLLGQSMNTEAFF
>TRBD1|TRBV19|TRBJ2-1|.
TGTGCCAGTAGTACAAGACAGGGGGCGAGCTACAATGAGCAGTTCTTC
CASSTRQGASYNEQFF